These 30 T cell receptor beta chains were all obtained from the same sample, sequenced in a study of technical replicates of blood from a few donors. The repertoire was sequenced with immunoSEQ multiplex PCR; TCRdb's copy has only in-frame clones and lacks some. Among about 84,000 clones listed, 95% to 98% were seen once. Sequenced input: T cells isolated from PBMCs. The source is a human donor in good health.

The V gene is TRBV7-9, the J gene TRBJ1-2; 8 bases line up with TRBD1. V dropped 2 bases and J dropped 4; count of bases not matched to a gene: 9. CDR1 and CDR2 from the germline V gene are SEHNR and FQNEAQ (reference sequence). This CDR3 region has 16 residues. CDR3 sequence reads: CASSLMSGTGVYGYTF. The CDR3, as DNA: TGTGCCAGCAGCTTAATGTCCGGGACAGGCGTCTATGGCTACACCTTC.

The rearrangement uses TRBV7-2 and TRBJ2-7, with 7 positions matching TRBD1. CDR3 length: 19 residues. V trimming: 5 bases; J trimming: 0 bases; junction bases outside the gene matches: 19. Per germline, CDR1 SGHTA and CDR2 FQGNSA. Here the CDR3 DNA reads TGTGCCAGCAGCCCACGACAACGACAGGGAGCCTACTACTCCTACGAGCAGTACTTC. This gives the protein CASSPRQRQGAYYSYEQYF.

The J gene is TRBJ2-7, the V gene TRBV11-2; a possible D gene is TRBD1 (8 bases). The V end lost 4 bases, the J end lost 3 bases, and 16 bases lay between the germline ends. This CDR3 is built from 15 residues. Germline CDR1 and CDR2: SGHAT and FQNNGV. As DNA, the CDR3 is TGTGCCAGCAGCTACACAGGGGGGGGGTACTACGAGCAGTACTTC. Its translation: CASSYTGGGYYEQYF.

CDR3 in DNA: TGTGCCAGCAGCCCCAGGTCCGCAGGGGGGACCTACGAGCAGTACTTC. Protein product: CASSPRSAGGTYEQYF. The gene calls are TRBV11-2 and TRBJ2-7, with D perhaps matching TRBD1 (7 bases). This CDR3 comprises 16 residues. V lost 5 bases, J lost 2 bases, and 19 bases lay in between. The germline V gene encodes CDR1 SGHAT and CDR2 FQNNGV.

The chain has TRBV6-6 and TRBJ2-5, with 9 positions matching TRBD2. Germline V gene lookup returns CDR1 MNHNY and CDR2 SVGAGI (reference sequence). Unmatched junction bases numbered 6, after V lost 6 bases and J lost 4 bases. This CDR3 has 14 residues. This chain's CDR3 is CASSGAGGTETQYF. The CDR3 DNA is TGTGCCAGCAGCGGGGCGGGGGGGACAGAGACCCAGTACTTC.

The V call is TRBV28, the J call TRBJ1-1, with unresolved D. The CDR3 is 16 residues long. Trimming removed 0 bases at V and 1 base at J, with 12 bases between. From germline, CDR1 is MDHEN and CDR2 SYDVKM. The CDR3 sequence: CASSLWGSTRNTEAFF. DNA for the CDR3: TGTGCCAGCAGTTTATGGGGCTCAACTCGGAACACTGAAGCTTTCTTT.

V usage is TRBV6-1 and J usage is TRBJ2-7; TRBD2 aligns across 10 bases. The V gene's germline CDR1 is MNHNS and CDR2 SASEGT. The CDR3 is 17 residues long. Germline trimming cut 2 bases from V and 3 bases from J; bases unmatched to any gene: 10. The CDR3 loop reads CASSESASGGTLYEQYF. In DNA, the CDR3 is TGTGCCAGCAGTGAATCGGCTAGCGGGGGCACACTCTACGAGCAGTACTTC.

The chain recombines TRBV20-1 with TRBJ2-5; D is possibly TRBD2 (6 bases). Germline V gives CDR1 DFQATT, CDR2 SNEGSKA (reference sequence). Trimming pared 7 bases from V and 5 bases from J, leaving 11 bases between. CDR3 length: 11 residues. The CDR3 sequence is CSGGGEETQYF. For the CDR3, the DNA is TGCAGTGGAGGAGGGGAGGAGACCCAGTACTTC.

The chain joins TRBV6-8 to TRBJ2-5, with D possibly matching TRBD2 (7 bases). The V and J ends lost 1 base and 2 bases respectively, with 17 bases between them. This CDR3 is 17 amino acids long. Germline-derived CDR1 and CDR2 are MNHGY and SAAAGT. The CDR3 is CASSYFRTGRVQETQYF. The CDR3 region has the DNA TGTGCCAGCAGTTACTTTCGTACAGGGAGGGTGCAAGAGACCCAGTACTTC.

The V gene is TRBV6-5, the J gene TRBJ2-4, with TRBD1 as a possible D gene (6 bases). V lost 4 bases and J lost 0, with 7 bases in between. The germline CDR1 and CDR2 sequences are MNHEY and SVGAGI. This CDR3 spans 14 amino acids. In DNA form, the CDR3 reads TGTGCCAGCAGTTTACAGGGAGCCAAAAACATTCAGTACTTC. Translated: CASSLQGAKNIQYF.

V gene TRBV7-8 combines with J gene TRBJ2-2; D remains unclear. Between the trimmed V and J ends, which lost 3 bases and 6 bases, there was a span of 5 bases. The germline V gene has CDR1 SGHVS and CDR2 FQNEAQ. The CDR3 is 12 residues long. CDR3 amino acids: CASSLSSGELFF. The CDR3 DNA reads TGTGCCAGCAGCTTGAGTTCCGGGGAGCTGTTTTTT.

V gene TRBV6-1 combines with J gene TRBJ2-3; TRBD2 agrees at 8 bases. V shed 2 bases, J shed 2 bases, and the junction held 3 bases outside the gene matches. This CDR3 has 15 residues. Germline values: CDR1 MNHNS, CDR2 SASEGT. CDR3 bases: TGTGCCAGCAGTGAAACTAGCGGATACACAGATACGCAGTATTTT. It translates to CASSETSGYTDTQYF.

The V gene is TRBV7-8, the J gene TRBJ1-1, with a weak D call TRBD1 (6 bases). The CDR3 length is 14 residues. Germline values: CDR1 SGHVS, CDR2 FQNEAQ. The ends were cut back, 5 bases at V and 6 bases at J, with 16 bases in the middle. The CDR3 coding sequence is TGTGCCAGCAGCACAAACAGGGTATTGGCTGAAGCTTTCTTT. As protein: CASSTNRVLAEAFF.

The chain recombines TRBV28 with TRBJ2-7; 11 bases fit TRBD2. Germline assignment: CDR1 MDHEN and CDR2 SYDVKM. The CDR3 contains 15 residues. Trimming took 6 bases from V and 2 from J; bases not matched to a gene: 6. The CDR3, as DNA: TGTGCCAGCAGCCTCACTAGCGGGAGTCCCTACGAGCAGTACTTC. This sequence encodes CASSLTSGSPYEQYF.

This clone was seen a few times. As DNA, the CDR3 is TGTGCCAGCAGCTTAGAGCCGGCTAACTATGGCTACACCTTC. Its translation: CASSLEPANYGYTF. The V call is TRBV7-2, the J call TRBJ1-2; D is undetermined. Trimming stripped 1 base from V and 0 bases from J, with 6 bases between. Germline loops: CDR1 SGHTA, CDR2 FQGNSA. The CDR3 totals 14 residues. Complete variable domain (other parts from reference TRBV7-2 and TRBJ1-2): GAGVSQSPSNKVTEKGKDVELRCDPISGHTALYWYRQSLGQGLEFLIYFQGNSAPDKSGLPSDRFSAERTGGSVSTLTIQRTQQEDSAVYLCASSLEPANYGYTFGSGTRLTVV.

V usage is TRBV28 and J usage is TRBJ2-1; 8 positions match TRBD2. Germline assignment: CDR1 MDHEN and CDR2 SYDVKM. The CDR3 is 12 residues long. V lost 4 bases and J lost 12; bases outside the gene matches: 5. DNA for the CDR3: TGTGCCAGCAGTTCACCGGGGGGGCCGCAGTTCTTC. Residues: CASSSPGGPQFF.

DNA of the CDR3: TGCGCCAGCAGTGACACGGGGTATGGCTACACCTTC. It specifies CASSDTGYGYTF. The V call is TRBV10-1, the J call TRBJ1-2; no clear D gene. Germline V CDR1 and CDR2: WNHNN, SYGVQD (reference sequence). The CDR3 is 12 amino acids. The V end was cut by 3 bases, the J end by 5 bases, with 7 bases between.

The gene calls are TRBV7-9 and TRBJ1-1, with a tentative D call TRBD1 (5 bases). The CDR3 consists of 15 residues. CDR1 is SEHNR and CDR2 is FQNEAQ in the germline V gene (reference sequence). V shed 2 bases and J shed 2 bases, with 12 bases lying between them. The DNA of the CDR3 is TGTGCCAGCAGCTTAACCGGACACCGAAACACTGAAGCTTTCTTT. Its translation is CASSLTGHRNTEAFF. Drawing the rest from reference TRBV7-9 and TRBJ1-1, the complete variable domain is DTGVSQNPRHKITKRGQNVTFRCDPISEHNRLYWYRQTLGQGPEFLTYFQNEAQLEKSRLLSDRFSAERPKGSFSTLEIQRTEQGDSAMYLCASSLTGHRNTEAFFGQGTRLTVV.

The J gene is TRBJ1-1, the V gene TRBV6-5; D remains unclear. This CDR3 has 15 residues. Germline V CDR1 and CDR2: MNHEY, SVGAGI. The germline V and J ends were trimmed by 2 bases and 3 bases, with 13 bases remaining between them. CDR3 amino acids: CASSYEAGLDTEAFF. The CDR3 coding sequence is TGTGCCAGCAGTTACGAAGCGGGTTTAGACACTGAAGCTTTCTTT.

The chain recombines TRBV15 with TRBJ1-1; weak D call: TRBD1 (5 bases). V gave up 4 bases and J gave up 5 bases, with 17 bases separating them. The CDR3 sequence is 15 residues long. Germline values: CDR1 LNHNV, CDR2 YYDKDF (reference sequence). This CDR3 is CATSTRSGGRTEAFF. The CDR3 bases are TGTGCCACCAGCACCCGTTCGGGGGGAAGGACTGAAGCTTTCTTT.

The chain recombines TRBV28 with TRBJ2-5, with D perhaps TRBD1 or TRBD2 (5 bases each). Near its end, the DNA agrees better with TRBJ2-7, so the J call may be wrong. The CDR3 has 11 amino acids. Per the germline V gene, CDR1 is MDHEN and CDR2 is SYDVKM. CDR3 region: CATQLGHEQYF. The CDR3 DNA reads TGTGCCACCCAACTGGGACACGAGCAGTACTTC.

The chain couples TRBV4-1 to TRBJ2-3, with D possibly being TRBD1 (6 bases). Germline V gives CDR1 MGHRA, CDR2 YSYEKL. Trimming removed 3 bases at V and 1 base at J, with 14 bases between. This CDR3 spans 16 amino acids. The CDR3 nucleotides read TGCGCCAGCAGCCACCTAGGACAGTCTCGCACAGATACGCAGTATTTT. Its protein is CASSHLGQSRTDTQYF.

CDR3 DNA: TGCGCCAGCAGCCGATTATCGACAGGGGAAGAGACCCAGTACTTC. Translated, it gives CASSRLSTGEETQYF. V gene TRBV10-1 combines with J gene TRBJ2-5, with 8 positions matching TRBD1. V shed 6 bases, J shed 3 bases, and the junction held 9 bases outside the gene matches. CDR3 length: 15 residues. The germline gives CDR1 WNHNN, CDR2 SYGVQD (reference sequence).

CDR3 DNA sequence: TGTGCCAGCAGCTCGCTAGTCGCCTACGAGCAGTACTTC. This codes for CASSSLVAYEQYF. V gene TRBV28 combines with J gene TRBJ2-7; D gene ambiguous. CDR1 is MDHEN, CDR2 SYDVKM, per germline. This CDR3 region has 13 residues. V was clipped by 6 bases and J by 2 bases, with 11 bases between them. Using reference TRBV28 and TRBJ2-7 for the parts outside the CDR3, the full variable domain is DVKVTQSSRYLVKRTGEKVFLECVQDMDHENMFWYRQDPGLGLRLIYFSYDVKMKEKGDIPEGYSVSREKKERFSLILESASTNQTSMYLCASSSLVAYEQYFGPGTRLTVT.

This chain joins TRBV4-1 and TRBJ2-2; D perhaps matches TRBD2 (6 bases). From germline, CDR1 is MGHRA and CDR2 YSYEKL. The ends were cut back, 3 bases at V and 6 bases at J, with 11 bases in the middle. This CDR3 has 14 amino acids. The CDR3 DNA reads TGCGCCAGCAGCCACGTCGGGGGATCCGGGGAGCTGTTTTTT. This encodes CASSHVGGSGELFF.

The V and J genes are TRBV15 and TRBJ2-7, with 7 bases matching TRBD1. This CDR3 has 14 residues. V dropped 5 bases and J dropped 4; count of bases not matched to a gene: 8. Germline V gene lookup returns CDR1 LNHNV and CDR2 YYDKDF (reference sequence). The CDR3 nucleotides read TGTGCCACCAGCCCGGGACAGCAAGAGTACGAGCAGTACTTC. Translating gives CATSPGQQEYEQYF.

CDR3 amino acids: CASSVDAFGQSYEQYF. The CDR3 nucleotides read TGTGCCAGCAGCGTAGACGCATTTGGGCAGTCCTACGAGCAGTACTTC. The rearrangement joins TRBV9 to TRBJ2-7; D is uncertain. With 0 bases removed from V and 1 base from J, the gap between germline ends came to 14 bases. Germline V lookup: CDR1 SGDLS, CDR2 YYNGEE. The CDR3 is 16 amino acids.

The gene calls are TRBV5-6 and TRBJ2-2; 11 positions agree with TRBD2. This CDR3 comprises 18 residues. Trimming took 0 bases from V and 3 from J; bases not matched to a gene: 7. The germline V gene encodes CDR1 SGHDT and CDR2 YYEEEE. CDR3 sequence reads: CASSLEVAGGHYTGELFF. As DNA, the CDR3 is TGTGCCAGCAGCTTGGAGGTAGCGGGGGGGCATTACACCGGGGAGCTGTTTTTT.

V usage is TRBV7-8 and J usage is TRBJ2-5; D may be TRBD2 (5 bases). Germline CDR1 reads SGHVS; CDR2 reads FQNEAQ. This CDR3 region has 18 residues. The ends were cut back, 1 base at V and 0 bases at J, with 18 bases in the middle. The CDR3 loop reads CASSLVSTGNPYQETQYF. In DNA form, the CDR3 reads TGTGCCAGCAGCTTAGTCTCCACGGGGAATCCGTACCAAGAGACCCAGTACTTC.

The V and J genes are TRBV5-1 and TRBJ1-1; D is undetermined. The V end lost 1 base, the J end lost 3 bases, and 10 bases lay between the germline ends. The CDR3 contains 14 residues. Germline V gene sequence: CDR1 SGHRS, CDR2 YFSETQ. The CDR3 DNA is TGCGCCAGCAGCTTGATAACTGGAGACACTGAAGCTTTCTTT. Its protein is CASSLITGDTEAFF.